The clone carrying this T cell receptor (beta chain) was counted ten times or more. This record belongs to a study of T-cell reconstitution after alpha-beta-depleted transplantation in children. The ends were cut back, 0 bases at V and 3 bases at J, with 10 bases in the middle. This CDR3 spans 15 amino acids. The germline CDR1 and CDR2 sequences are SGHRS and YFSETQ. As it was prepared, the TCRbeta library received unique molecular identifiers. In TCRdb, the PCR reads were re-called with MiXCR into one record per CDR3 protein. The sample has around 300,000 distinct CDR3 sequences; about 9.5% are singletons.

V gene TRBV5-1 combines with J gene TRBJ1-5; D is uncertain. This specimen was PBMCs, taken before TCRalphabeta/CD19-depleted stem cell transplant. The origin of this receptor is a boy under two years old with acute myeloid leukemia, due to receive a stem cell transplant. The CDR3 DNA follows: TGCGCCAGCAGCTTGGAGGGCAGGCTCAATCAGCCCCAGCATTTT. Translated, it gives CASSLEGRLNQPQHF.